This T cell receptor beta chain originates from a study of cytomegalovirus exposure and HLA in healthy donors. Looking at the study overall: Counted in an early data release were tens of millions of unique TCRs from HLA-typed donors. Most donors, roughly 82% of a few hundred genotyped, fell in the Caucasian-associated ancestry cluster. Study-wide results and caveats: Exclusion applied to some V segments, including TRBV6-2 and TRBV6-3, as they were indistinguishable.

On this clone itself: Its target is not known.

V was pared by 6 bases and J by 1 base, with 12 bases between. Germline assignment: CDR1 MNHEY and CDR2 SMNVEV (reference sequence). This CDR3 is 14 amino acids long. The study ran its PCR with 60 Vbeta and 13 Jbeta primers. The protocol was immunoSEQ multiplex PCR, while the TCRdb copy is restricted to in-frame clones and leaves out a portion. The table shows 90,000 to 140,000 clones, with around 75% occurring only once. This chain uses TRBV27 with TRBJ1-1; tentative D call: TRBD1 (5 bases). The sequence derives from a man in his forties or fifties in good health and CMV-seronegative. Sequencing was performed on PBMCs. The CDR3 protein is CASSPWRGNTEAFF. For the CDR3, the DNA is TGTGCCAGCAGCCCCTGGAGGGGGAACACTGAAGCTTTCTTT.